This note documents a single T cell receptor beta chain sequence. The entry originates in a study of blood T cell repertoires in COVID-19. Libraries were prepared by immunoSEQ multiplex PCR; TCRdb keeps only in-frame clonotypes and omits some of them. The data show approximately 400,000 clones, roughly 92% seen once. This study enrolled people aged about 18 to 100 from about two dozen US geographic areas. This TCR derives from a middle-aged woman who had been exposed to COVID-19. Sequences were obtained from PBMCs or T cells enriched from blood (not recorded which).

This chain's CDR3 is CASSQDTGARGTGELFF. The CDR3 DNA reads as TGTGCCAGCAGCCAAGACACAGGGGCTCGAGGGACCGGGGAGCTGTTTTTT. The chain is built from TRBV3-1 (or the pseudogene TRBV3-2) and TRBJ2-2, with 7 positions matching TRBD1. CDR1 is LGHDT and CDR2 is YNNKEL in the germline V gene (reference sequence). The V and J ends lost 0 bases and 5 bases, in that order; junction bases with no gene match: 9. The CDR3 length is 17 residues.